A single sample gave rise to the 25 T cell receptor beta chains below, sequenced in a study of blood T cell repertoires in COVID-19. Assay: immunoSEQ multiplex PCR; the TCRdb copy retains only in-frame clones and omits some. The repertoire includes fewer than 100,000 clones, about 83% of them detected once, and over 15% sits in the top ten. Sequences were obtained from peripheral blood. All receptors derive from a human donor in a cohort sampled during active COVID-19.

The chain is built from TRBV7-6 and TRBJ2-7; 10 nucleotides agree with TRBD1. The germline gives CDR1 SGHVS, CDR2 FNYEAQ. The CDR3 consists of 17 residues. V shed 5 bases and J 5 bases; nucleotides not matched to a gene: 15. The CDR3 sequence is CASSQPERDRGGDEQYF. The CDR3 bases are TGTGCCAGCAGCCAACCAGAAAGGGACAGGGGTGGGGACGAGCAGTACTTC.

V and J are TRBV29-1 and TRBJ2-5; D is perhaps TRBD2 (6 bases). This CDR3 is 12 amino acids long. Germline loops: CDR1 SQVTM, CDR2 ANQGSEA. Trimming left V 1 base short and J 5 bases short, with 8 bases between. Here the CDR3 DNA reads TGCAGCGTTGAAGGCGCGGGGGAGACCCAGTACTTC. It specifies CSVEGAGETQYF.

The chain uses TRBV5-4 and TRBJ1-1; no reliable D call. Germline values: CDR1 SGHNT, CDR2 YYREEE (reference sequence). The CDR3 sequence is 12 residues long. Trimming shortened V by 2 bases and J by 3 bases, and 5 bases separated the two germline ends. CDR3 residues: CASSFGDTEAFF. DNA of the CDR3: TGTGCCAGCAGCTTCGGGGACACTGAAGCTTTCTTT.

V is TRBV10-2 and J is TRBJ1-1; no definite D call. With 5 bases removed from V and 11 bases from J, the gap between germline ends came to 15 bases. The CDR3 has 12 residues. Germline loops: CDR1 WSHSY, CDR2 SAAADI. CDR3 protein: CASSRPGVRAFF. For the CDR3, the DNA is TGCGCCAGCAGTCGCCCTGGTGTGAGGGCTTTCTTT.

This rearrangement joins TRBV7-3 to TRBJ2-1, with D tentatively TRBD2 (6 bases). The V end lost 2 bases, the J end lost 7 bases, and 12 bases lay between the germline ends. Germline V lookup: CDR1 SGHTA, CDR2 FQGTGA. There are 14 residues in the CDR3. DNA for the CDR3: TGTGCCAGCAGCTTACATCCGGGAGCAAATGAGCAGTTCTTC. Its translation: CASSLHPGANEQFF.

The rearrangement joins TRBV15 to TRBJ1-5; D unclear. The CDR3 consists of 13 residues. Germline V lookup: CDR1 LNHNV, CDR2 YYDKDF (reference sequence). V was shortened by 8 bases and J by 0 bases, with 8 bases between the two germline ends. In DNA, the CDR3 is TGTGCCACCGCCGGGAATAGCAATCAGCCCCAGCATTTT. It yields the protein CATAGNSNQPQHF. The full variable domain, rest sourced from reference TRBV15 and TRBJ1-5, is DAMVIQNPRYQVTQFGKPVTLSCSQTLNHNVMYWYQQKSSQAPKLLFHYYDKDFNNEADTPDNFQSRRPNTSFCFLDIRSPGLGDTAMYLCATAGNSNQPQHFGDGTRLSIL.

This clone was picked up one time. The rearrangement uses TRBV7-9 and TRBJ2-7; D is possibly TRBD2 (7 bases). The CDR3 has 16 amino acids. CDR1 SEHNR and CDR2 FQNEAQ come from the germline V gene (reference sequence). Trimming left V 2 bases short and J 2 bases short, with 16 bases between. CDR3 sequence reads: CASSLLGGVRAYEQYF. The CDR3 nucleotides read TGTGCCAGCAGCTTATTAGGGGGGGTCAGAGCCTACGAGCAGTACTTC.

V and J are TRBV5-4 and TRBJ2-5, with 8 bases that match TRBD1. Unmatched junction bases numbered 10, after V lost 4 bases and J lost 5 bases. Germline values: CDR1 SGHNT, CDR2 YYREEE (reference sequence). The CDR3 loop spans 15 amino acids. CDR3 in DNA: TGTGCCAGCAGCGGACTCCAGGGGGCGCGGGAGACCCAGTACTTC. Encoded protein: CASSGLQGARETQYF.

This clone was observed once. The chain carries TRBV3-1 (or the pseudogene TRBV3-2) and TRBJ1-2; maybe TRBD1 (6 bases). The CDR3 runs to 16 residues. CDR1 is LGHDT and CDR2 is YNNKEL in the germline V gene (reference sequence). The germline V and J ends were trimmed by 1 base and 4 bases, with 16 bases remaining between them. CDR3 in DNA: TGTGCCAGCAGCCAAGGAAAGGGGGTCTCCTTCTATGGCTACACCTTC. This encodes CASSQGKGVSFYGYTF.

The chain joins TRBV2 to TRBJ2-7; tentatively, D is TRBD1 (5 bases). This CDR3 is built from 15 residues. Trimming stripped 3 bases from V and 6 bases from J, with 18 bases between. Germline V CDR1 and CDR2: SNHLY, FYNNEI. CDR3 nucleotides: TGTGCCAGCAGTGATTTAGGGCAGGGCTCGACCGAGCAGTACTTC. It yields the protein CASSDLGQGSTEQYF.

This clone was recorded only once. V gene TRBV19 combines with J gene TRBJ2-1; 8 bases are shared with TRBD1. Germline-derived CDR1 and CDR2 are LNHDA and SQIVND (reference sequence). This CDR3 region has 14 residues. Unmatched junction bases numbered 2, after V lost 6 bases and J lost 1 base. DNA for the CDR3: TGTGCCAGTAGGCACAGGGGGTCCTACAATGAGCAGTTCTTC. It translates to CASRHRGSYNEQFF. Full variable domain (remainder filled in from reference TRBV19 and TRBJ2-1): DGGITQSPKYLFRKEGQNVTLSCEQNLNHDAMYWYRQDPGQGLRLIYYSQIVNDFQKGDIAEGYSVSREKKESFPLTVTSAQKNPTAFYLCASRHRGSYNEQFFGPGTRLTVL.

The chain joins TRBV4-1 to TRBJ2-7, with TRBD2 matching over 7 bases. Germline loops: CDR1 MGHRA, CDR2 YSYEKL. J gave up 5 bases and V 1 base, and 8 bases lay outside the gene matches. This CDR3 region has 15 residues. This chain's CDR3 is CASSQVLLALHEQYF. CDR3 sequence (DNA): TGCGCCAGCAGCCAAGTTCTACTAGCGTTACACGAGCAGTACTTC.

The chain combines TRBV27 with TRBJ1-2; D gene ambiguous. Between the trimmed V and J ends, which lost 5 bases and 0 bases, there was a span of 7 bases. Germline V gene data show CDR1 as MNHEY and CDR2 as SMNVEV (reference sequence). This CDR3 has 13 residues. Written as DNA, the CDR3 is TGTGCCAGCAGTCTCGACACTAACTATGGCTACACCTTC. It specifies CASSLDTNYGYTF.

The chain uses TRBV7-9 and TRBJ1-4; D gene uncertain. V lost 2 bases, J lost 6 bases, and 7 bases lay in between. There are 13 residues in the CDR3. Germline V gene data show CDR1 as SEHNR and CDR2 as FQNEAQ (reference sequence). The CDR3 nucleotides read TGTGCCAGCAGCTTATGGGGAGATGAAAAACTGTTTTTT. It translates to CASSLWGDEKLFF.

In this sample, this clone turned up once. The chain recombines TRBV14 with TRBJ1-4, with no clear D. The germline V gene encodes CDR1 SGHDN and CDR2 FVKESK. The CDR3 spans 15 residues. Trimming stripped 2 bases from V and 0 bases from J, with 7 bases between. This CDR3 is CASSQLRATNEKLFF. CDR3 DNA: TGTGCCAGCAGCCAACTACGGGCAACTAATGAAAAACTGTTTTTT.

The chain couples TRBV2 to TRBJ2-5, with TRBD1 identical over 7 bases. Germline V gene sequence: CDR1 SNHLY, CDR2 FYNNEI. CDR3 length: 14 residues. Trimming removed 6 bases from V and 0 bases from J; junction bases left unmatched: 4. The CDR3 region is CASRPDRDQETQYF. The DNA for the CDR3 is TGTGCCAGCAGGCCCGACAGGGACCAAGAGACCCAGTACTTC.

The count of this clone is one. V gene TRBV9 combines with J gene TRBJ2-2; TRBD2 aligns across 10 bases. Trimming took 4 bases from V and 6 from J; bases not matched to a gene: 9. This CDR3 comprises 16 residues. The V gene's germline CDR1 is SGDLS and CDR2 YYNGEE. CDR3 sequence: CASSPGLAVPPGELFF. CDR3 bases: TGTGCCAGCAGCCCAGGACTAGCGGTCCCACCCGGGGAGCTGTTTTTT.

The J gene is TRBJ2-7, the V gene TRBV6-5; 9 nucleotides match TRBD1. Germline assignment: CDR1 MNHEY and CDR2 SVGAGI. This CDR3 has 13 residues. The trim removed 6 bases at V and 3 bases at J, leaving 3 bases unmatched. The chain's CDR3 is CASRGQGFYEQYF. CDR3 DNA: TGTGCCAGCAGAGGACAGGGGTTCTACGAGCAGTACTTC.

A single count supports this clone. This chain links TRBV3-1 (or the pseudogene TRBV3-2) with TRBJ2-1; the match to TRBD2 covers 8 bases. After removal of 3 bases from V and 3 bases from J, the junction contained 7 bases not matched to a gene. Germline-derived CDR1 and CDR2 are LGHDT and YNNKEL (reference sequence). CDR3 size: 16 residues. CDR3 DNA sequence: TGTGCCAGCAGCCAGGTAGCGGGACGACTCTACAATGAGCAGTTCTTC. Encoded protein: CASSQVAGRLYNEQFF.

This chain uses TRBV5-5 with TRBJ1-5, with 8 nucleotides matching TRBD1. The CDR3 contains 14 residues. Per germline, CDR1 SGHKS and CDR2 YYEKEE (reference sequence). J was trimmed by 7 bases and V by 2 bases; bases with no gene match: 5. In DNA form, the CDR3 reads TGTGCCAGCAGCTTCACAGGGGGAGGCCAGCCCCAGCATTTT. This encodes CASSFTGGGQPQHF.

The V gene is TRBV19, the J gene TRBJ1-1; D uncertain. Germline lookup yields CDR1 LNHDA and CDR2 SQIVND (reference sequence). Trimming shortened V by 5 bases and J by 6 bases, and 16 bases separated the two germline ends. This CDR3 has 14 amino acids. CDR3 sequence: CASSLVSVYPEAFF. In DNA form, the CDR3 reads TGTGCCAGTAGTTTAGTCTCCGTCTACCCTGAAGCTTTCTTT. The full variable domain, its missing parts supplied by reference TRBV19 and TRBJ1-1, is DGGITQSPKYLFRKEGQNVTLSCEQNLNHDAMYWYRQDPGQGLRLIYYSQIVNDFQKGDIAEGYSVSREKKESFPLTVTSAQKNPTAFYLCASSLVSVYPEAFFGQGTRLTVV.

A single count supports this clone. This rearrangement joins TRBV30 to TRBJ2-2; 9 positions match TRBD1. This CDR3 comprises 13 residues. Germline lookup yields CDR1 GTSNPN and CDR2 SVGIG (reference sequence). Trimming removed 5 bases from V and 3 bases from J; junction bases left unmatched: 1. Here the CDR3 reads CAWGTGYTGELFF. As DNA, the CDR3 is TGTGCCTGGGGGACAGGGTACACCGGGGAGCTGTTTTTT.

This clone occurred once. The chain is built from TRBV7-3 and TRBJ1-2, with 8 bases identical to TRBD1. The germline CDR1 and CDR2 sequences are SGHTA and FQGTGA. V dropped 6 bases and J dropped 4; count of bases not matched to a gene: 4. This CDR3 comprises 13 residues. CDR3 DNA sequence: TGTGCCAGCAGGGTCGGACAGGGCTATGGCTACACCTTC. Translating it yields CASRVGQGYGYTF.

This chain connects TRBV3-1 (or the pseudogene TRBV3-2) to TRBJ1-3, with 9 bases aligning to TRBD1. CDR3 length: 17 amino acids. Germline V gene sequence: CDR1 LGHDT, CDR2 YNNKEL (reference sequence). With 4 bases clipped from V and 0 bases from J, the junction kept 7 bases outside the gene matches. This chain's CDR3 is CASSRIGTGNSGNTIYF. For the CDR3, the DNA is TGTGCCAGCAGCCGAATCGGGACAGGGAACTCTGGAAACACCATATATTTT.

The rearrangement uses TRBV30 and TRBJ1-1, with TRBD1 as a possible D gene (6 bases). CDR3 length: 13 amino acids. Trimming stripped 2 bases from V and 1 base from J, with 8 bases between. CDR1 and CDR2 (germline): GTSNPN, SVGIG (reference sequence). The CDR3 here is CAWSQGPNTEAFF. DNA for the CDR3: TGTGCCTGGAGTCAGGGGCCGAACACTGAAGCTTTCTTT.